Shown below are 30 T cell receptor beta chains from a single sample sequenced in a study of cytomegalovirus exposure and HLA in healthy donors. Method: immunoSEQ multiplex PCR; TCRdb's copy keeps in-frame clones and lacks some. In the table there are 100,000 to 150,000 clones, roughly 90% of which are singletons. Sequencing used PBMCs. Source of these receptors: a woman between 18 and 30 years old in good health and CMV-seronegative.

The rearrangement joins TRBV19 to TRBJ2-1, with D unresolved. CDR1 LNHDA and CDR2 SQIVND come from the germline V gene (reference sequence). Trimming shortened V by 5 bases and J by 10 bases, and 18 bases separated the two germline ends. This CDR3 region has 14 residues. CDR3 in amino acids: CASSQWARPSEQFF. CDR3 sequence (DNA): TGTGCCAGTAGTCAGTGGGCCCGCCCCAGCGAGCAGTTCTTC.

The rearrangement uses TRBV28 and TRBJ1-2, with 9 bases matching TRBD1. The CDR3 is 14 residues long. Per the germline V gene, CDR1 is MDHEN and CDR2 is SYDVKM. V gave up 3 bases and J gave up 8 bases; unmatched junction bases: 7. CDR3 region: CASSLGQGRIGYTF. Here the CDR3 DNA reads TGTGCCAGCAGTTTGGGACAGGGAAGAATCGGCTACACCTTC.

The chain couples TRBV7-9 to TRBJ1-3; D might be TRBD1 (5 bases). Trimming removed 2 bases from V and 7 bases from J, with 12 bases in between. The CDR3 totals 14 residues. Germline values: CDR1 SEHNR, CDR2 FQNEAQ (reference sequence). The CDR3 DNA reads as TGTGCCAGCAGCTTAAACCTCAGGGATAACACCATATATTTT. It is translated as CASSLNLRDNTIYF.

This rearrangement joins TRBV6-1 to TRBJ1-6; D is possibly TRBD1 (6 bases). This CDR3 is 14 amino acids long. Germline V lookup: CDR1 MNHNS, CDR2 SASEGT. V shed 2 bases and J shed 9 bases, with 11 bases lying between them. The CDR3 sequence is CASSELGQTSPLHF. CDR3 bases: TGTGCCAGCAGTGAACTAGGACAGACTTCACCCCTCCACTTT.

The V gene is TRBV27, the J gene TRBJ2-7; possibly TRBD1 for D (5 bases). CDR1 is MNHEY, CDR2 SMNVEV, per germline (reference sequence). The CDR3 consists of 16 residues. With 2 bases removed from V and 0 bases from J, the gap between germline ends came to 14 bases. The CDR3 region is CASSLGFRQSSYEQYF. For the CDR3, the DNA is TGTGCCAGCAGTTTAGGCTTTCGACAGAGCTCCTACGAGCAGTACTTC.

The chain has TRBV28 and TRBJ2-7; 7 bases are a match to TRBD2. The CDR3 is made up of 15 amino acids. Per the germline V gene, CDR1 is MDHEN and CDR2 is SYDVKM. V trimming: 1 base; J trimming: 3 bases; junction bases outside the gene matches: 6. The CDR3 is CASSLSSGGNYEQYF. In DNA form, the CDR3 reads TGTGCCAGCAGTTTATCTAGCGGAGGAAACTACGAGCAGTACTTC.

This clone was recorded a few times. CDR3 DNA sequence: TGTGCCACCACATTGTCCTACGAGCAGTACTTC. As protein: CATTLSYEQYF. This chain links TRBV27 with TRBJ2-7; D is unresolved. The germline V gene has CDR1 MNHEY and CDR2 SMNVEV (reference sequence). Trimming took off 10 bases at V and 1 base at J, with 8 bases between the two ends. CDR3 size: 11 residues.

This chain joins TRBV19 and TRBJ2-5, with D possibly TRBD2 on 6 matching bases. The CDR3 spans 15 residues. V was shortened by 6 bases and J by 0 bases, with 14 bases between the two germline ends. Germline V gene sequence: CDR1 LNHDA, CDR2 SQIVND (reference sequence). DNA of the CDR3: TGTGCCAGTAGACCGGGACTCTGGGACCAAGAGACCCAGTACTTC. This encodes CASRPGLWDQETQYF.

The chain is built from TRBV15 and TRBJ1-5; D perhaps matches TRBD1 (6 bases). Between the trimmed V and J ends, which lost 0 bases and 7 bases, there was a span of 13 bases. This CDR3 has 15 amino acids. The V gene's germline CDR1 is LNHNV and CDR2 YYDKDF (reference sequence). The CDR3 DNA sequence: TGTGCCACCAGCAGAGATGGGGGGGCGCGACAGCCCCAGCATTTT. As protein: CATSRDGGARQPQHF. Using reference TRBV15 and TRBJ1-5 for the parts outside the CDR3, the full variable domain is DAMVIQNPRYQVTQFGKPVTLSCSQTLNHNVMYWYQQKSSQAPKLLFHYYDKDFNNEADTPDNFQSRRPNTSFCFLDIRSPGLGDTAMYLCATSRDGGARQPQHFGDGTRLSIL.

The J gene is TRBJ2-5, the V gene TRBV14, with D tentatively TRBD2 (5 bases). CDR1 is SGHDN and CDR2 is FVKESK in the germline V gene. Between the trimmed V and J ends, which lost 3 bases and 12 bases, there was a span of 23 bases. CDR3 length equals 15 residues. Here the CDR3 DNA reads TGTGCCAGCAGCCACCCAAAATCCGGCTACAGACTAAAGTACTTC. This translates into CASSHPKSGYRLKYF.

This clone turned up a few times. CDR3 sequence: CASRTIQGNQPQHF. The CDR3 nucleotides read TGTGCCAGCAGAACAATCCAGGGCAATCAGCCCCAGCATTTT. The V gene is TRBV2, the J gene TRBJ1-5; no definite D call. Germline CDR1 SNHLY, CDR2 FYNNEI. The CDR3 has 14 residues. Between the trimmed V and J ends, which lost 6 bases and 2 bases, there was a span of 11 bases.

A few counts support this clone. The rearrangement joins TRBV2 to TRBJ2-7; no reliable D call. The CDR3 covers 11 residues. V lost 6 bases and J lost 7, with 10 bases in between. CDR1 and CDR2 (germline): SNHLY, FYNNEI. The CDR3 loop reads CASSVIGEQYF. The CDR3 nucleotides read TGTGCCAGCAGCGTTATCGGGGAGCAGTACTTC.

The sample holds one count of this clone. The chain employs TRBV28 and TRBJ1-5; 7 nucleotides line up with TRBD1. The V gene end was trimmed by 1 base and the J gene end by 3 bases; junction bases not matched to a gene: 9. The germline V gene has CDR1 MDHEN and CDR2 SYDVKM. There are 17 residues in the CDR3. The CDR3, as DNA: TGTGCCAGCAGTTTATACGGGACCACAGGGGTCAATCAGCCCCAGCATTTT. Its translation: CASSLYGTTGVNQPQHF.

V usage is TRBV4-1 and J usage is TRBJ2-2, with a possible D match to TRBD2 (5 bases). The CDR3 is 16 residues long. Trimming took off 1 base at V and 5 bases at J, with 14 bases between the two ends. Germline V gene sequence: CDR1 MGHRA, CDR2 YSYEKL. The CDR3 spells CASSQVLTGKTGELFF. The DNA of the CDR3 is TGCGCCAGCAGCCAAGTTCTAACGGGAAAGACCGGGGAGCTGTTTTTT.

The V and J genes are TRBV5-4 and TRBJ1-1; D is perhaps TRBD1 (5 bases). The CDR3 runs to 15 residues. The germline V gene has CDR1 SGHNT and CDR2 YYREEE (reference sequence). The germline V and J ends were trimmed by 4 bases and 0 bases, with 13 bases remaining between them. The CDR3 nucleotides are TGTGCCAGCAGCGGCGGGGGGACCTTGAACACTGAAGCTTTCTTT. Encoded protein: CASSGGGTLNTEAFF.

This clone was observed a single time. The V call is TRBV27, the J call TRBJ2-1; maybe TRBD1 (6 bases). The CDR3 contains 12 residues. CDR1 and CDR2 from the germline V gene are MNHEY and SMNVEV (reference sequence). The V and J ends lost 2 bases and 8 bases respectively, with 7 bases between them. The CDR3 nucleotides read TGTGCCAGCAGTTTAGGGGGCGATGAGCAGTTCTTC. Translation gives CASSLGGDEQFF.

V and J are TRBV7-9 and TRBJ2-3; 10 bases agree with TRBD2. Germline CDR1 reads SEHNR; CDR2 reads FQNEAQ (reference sequence). This CDR3 region has 18 residues. The V and J ends lost 3 bases and 2 bases, in that order; junction bases with no gene match: 11. CDR3 nucleotide sequence: TGTGCCAGCAGCTTCCCATTCAGGACTAGCGGAATCACAGATACGCAGTATTTT. Amino acids: CASSFPFRTSGITDTQYF. The full variable domain, with the rest looked up from reference TRBV7-9 and TRBJ2-3, is DTGVSQNPRHKITKRGQNVTFRCDPISEHNRLYWYRQTLGQGPEFLTYFQNEAQLEKSRLLSDRFSAERPKGSFSTLEIQRTEQGDSAMYLCASSFPFRTSGITDTQYFGPGTRLTVL.

Only a few counts were recorded for this clone. CDR3 in amino acids: CASSATGSTNEKLFF. The CDR3 region has the DNA TGTGCCAGCAGCGCGACCGGGTCCACTAATGAAAAACTGTTTTTT. This rearrangement joins TRBV9 to TRBJ1-4; no clear D. This CDR3 has 15 amino acids. The germline CDR1 and CDR2 sequences are SGDLS and YYNGEE. Trimming stripped 3 bases from V and 2 bases from J, with 11 bases between.

V usage is TRBV4-3 and J usage is TRBJ1-2, with 10 bases aligning to TRBD1. Unmatched junction bases numbered 13, after V lost 4 bases and J lost 8 bases. Germline CDR1 reads LGHNA; CDR2 reads YSLEER. The CDR3 is made up of 16 amino acids. The CDR3 sequence is CASSRSGTGAVEGYTF. In DNA, the CDR3 is TGCGCCAGCAGCCGGTCCGGGACAGGGGCCGTGGAGGGCTACACCTTC.

The gene calls are TRBV7-9 and TRBJ1-2; D not certain. Per the germline V gene, CDR1 is SEHNR and CDR2 is FQNEAQ (reference sequence). V lost 0 bases, J lost 7 bases, and 9 bases lay in between. This CDR3 is 13 amino acids long. CDR3 coding DNA: TGTGCCAGCAGCTTAGCCGAAAGAGGTGGCTACACCTTC. Residues: CASSLAERGGYTF.

This sequence joins TRBV30 and TRBJ2-7; the D gene is possibly TRBD1 (6 bases). The CDR3 contains 13 residues. Trimming took 5 bases from V and 2 from J, leaving 13 bases between them. Germline CDR1 reads GTSNPN; CDR2 reads SVGIG (reference sequence). The DNA of the CDR3 is TGTGCCTGGGGGGGACAATCGGCCTACGAGCAGTACTTC. The encoded protein is CAWGGQSAYEQYF.

V gene TRBV6-6 combines with J gene TRBJ1-1; tentatively, D is TRBD1 (5 bases). The V and J ends lost 5 bases and 4 bases respectively, with 17 bases between them. There are 15 residues in the CDR3. Germline CDR1 and CDR2: MNHNY and SVGAGI (reference sequence). CDR3 in DNA: TGTGCCAGCAGTCCAAAGATGGGGGAGGGCACTGAAGCTTTCTTT. Translated, it gives CASSPKMGEGTEAFF.

CDR3 sequence reads: CASKAQRNSPLHF. The CDR3 nucleotides read TGTGCCAGCAAGGCCCAGCGTAATTCACCCCTCCACTTT. The chain employs TRBV5-6 and TRBJ1-6; D gene uncertain. The CDR3 has 13 residues. Germline values: CDR1 SGHDT, CDR2 YYEEEE. Trimming took 6 bases from V and 6 from J, leaving 10 bases between them.

CDR3 DNA: TGTGCCAGCAGGACTAGCGGTTACAATGAGCAGTTCTTC. Translation: CASRTSGYNEQFF. The V gene is TRBV27, the J gene TRBJ2-1; 9 positions match TRBD2. This CDR3 comprises 13 residues. From germline, CDR1 is MNHEY and CDR2 SMNVEV (reference sequence). V dropped 6 bases and J dropped 4; count of bases not matched to a gene: 1.

The chain recombines TRBV28 with TRBJ2-7; D perhaps matches TRBD1 (6 bases). Trimming pared 6 bases from V and 4 bases from J, leaving 16 bases between. The CDR3 extends over 14 amino acids. CDR1 and CDR2 from the germline V gene are MDHEN and SYDVKM. This CDR3 reads CASSRGDGLYEQYF. In DNA form, the CDR3 reads TGTGCCAGCAGCAGGGGAGATGGGTTATACGAGCAGTACTTC.

A single count supports this clone. This chain uses TRBV6-5 with TRBJ1-5; TRBD1 agrees at 8 bases. Trimming cost V 4 bases and J 4 bases; bases outside gene matches: 6. The CDR3 consists of 15 residues. Germline V gene data show CDR1 as MNHEY and CDR2 as SVGAGI. The CDR3 loop reads CASSSAGQGNQPQHF. CDR3 bases: TGTGCCAGCAGTTCCGCCGGACAGGGAAATCAGCCCCAGCATTTT.

The V gene is TRBV2, the J gene TRBJ1-2; D is undetermined. CDR3 length: 15 amino acids. Germline CDR1 SNHLY, CDR2 FYNNEI. Trimming pared 7 bases from V and 0 bases from J, leaving 15 bases between. The CDR3 region has the DNA TGTGCCAGCACCCCGAACTATGAAGCTAACTATGGCTACACCTTC. Translating gives CASTPNYEANYGYTF.

The chain employs TRBV29-1 and TRBJ1-5; D is perhaps TRBD1 (6 bases). The germline V gene encodes CDR1 SQVTM and CDR2 ANQGSEA. Trimming pared 3 bases from V and 6 bases from J, leaving 9 bases between. The CDR3 is made up of 12 amino acids. The CDR3 DNA follows: TGCAGCGTTGACAGGGGAAGTCAGCCCCAGCATTTT. Protein: CSVDRGSQPQHF.

In this sample, this clone turned up once. The chain carries TRBV2 and TRBJ2-3; 10 bases map to TRBD2. This CDR3 has 20 residues. Germline trimming cut 8 bases from V and 0 bases from J; bases unmatched to any gene: 20. Germline V lookup: CDR1 SNHLY, CDR2 FYNNEI. The CDR3: CASDGLAGGELATSTDTQYF. CDR3 coding DNA: TGTGCCAGCGATGGTTTAGCGGGGGGCGAGTTGGCAACTAGCACAGATACGCAGTATTTT.

This chain joins TRBV25-1 and TRBJ2-7; TRBD1 matches 9 bases. The CDR3 sequence is 15 residues long. CDR1 and CDR2 from the germline V gene are MGHDK and SYGVNS. Trimming at V came to 6 bases and at J to 7 bases, leaving 13 bases not matched to a gene. The CDR3 coding sequence is TGTGCCAGCAGCCTGGCCGGGACAGGGTATTGGGAGCAGTACTTC. It encodes CASSLAGTGYWEQYF.